A single TCR beta chain is shown here with its context. This may come from a read error, since a much larger clone is one base off. MiXCR, run by TCRdb on the reads, gives a single entry per CDR3 protein. The table has about 250,000 distinct CDR3 sequences, roughly 26% seen once. This record belongs to a study of kidney transplant recipient with SARS-CoV-2 infection. This CDR3 contains 17 residues. The source of this sequence is a male patient aged 25-45 years who had COVID-19 and was a kidney transplant recipient. The T cells may come from the graft donor. This specimen consisted of a blood sample, obtained at baseline and between days 110 and 120 from a kidney transplant recipient. The rearrangement uses TRBV12-2 and TRBJ1-2. TRBV12-2 is a pseudogene. The CDR3 here is CASRSFTTPRKTYGYTF. The CDR3 region has the DNA TGTGCAAGTCGCAGCTTCACGACTCCACGAAAGACCTATGGCTACACCTTC.